The 21 T cell receptor beta chains below come from one sample, sequenced in a study of shared clonotypes between healthy human individuals. TCRdb keeps only in-frame clones here, not all; method: immunoSEQ multiplex PCR. Here the sample spans roughly 490,000 clones, roughly 85% being singletons. The specimen was PBMCs. The origin of the receptors is a woman in her thirties or forties in good health. Some clones in this sample may be carry-over from other donors' samples.

The chain combines TRBV28 with TRBJ2-1; 8 nucleotides agree with TRBD2. The germline V gene has CDR1 MDHEN and CDR2 SYDVKM. There are 17 residues in the CDR3. V was clipped by 5 bases and J by 8 bases; unmatched bases: 17. The CDR3 region has the DNA TGTGCCAGCAGTATTGGAGCGGGAGCAATTCTAGGGTATGAGCAGTTCTTC. This sequence encodes CASSIGAGAILGYEQFF.

The CDR3: CASSYGLAGTSYEQYF. The CDR3 region has the DNA TGTGCCAGCAGTTACGGACTAGCGGGAACGTCCTACGAGCAGTACTTC. This chain joins TRBV6-5 and TRBJ2-7; 12 positions agree with TRBD2. The germline V gene has CDR1 MNHEY and CDR2 SVGAGI. The CDR3 is made up of 16 amino acids. Unmatched junction bases numbered 3, after V lost 2 bases and J lost 1 base.

Only a few counts were recorded for this clone. The gene calls are TRBV29-1 and TRBJ2-1; D unresolved. This CDR3 has 13 amino acids. CDR1 and CDR2 (germline): SQVTM, ANQGSEA. V was trimmed by 7 bases and J by 6 bases, leaving 16 bases between them. The CDR3, as DNA: TGCAGCGCCCTGAATGTTGGCGGCAATGAGCAGTTCTTC. Its translation is CSALNVGGNEQFF.

V is TRBV18 and J is TRBJ2-2, with 11 positions matching TRBD2. CDR3 length equals 15 residues. V gave up 3 bases and J gave up 7 bases; unmatched junction bases: 4. CDR1 is KGHSH, CDR2 LQKENI, per germline. As DNA, the CDR3 is TGTGCCAGCTCACCGGGACTAGCGGAGATCGGGGAGCTGTTTTTT. It translates to CASSPGLAEIGELFF.

The J gene is TRBJ1-6, the V gene TRBV9; possibly TRBD1 for D (6 bases). Germline V gives CDR1 SGDLS, CDR2 YYNGEE. The CDR3 extends over 14 amino acids. Trimming removed 3 bases at V and 10 bases at J, with 14 bases between. CDR3 in amino acids: CASSAETGLSPLHF. The DNA of the CDR3 is TGTGCCAGCAGCGCCGAAACAGGGTTATCACCCCTCCACTTT.

The chain is built from TRBV11-3 and TRBJ2-2; 12 bases are a match to TRBD2. Germline V gene sequence: CDR1 SGHNT, CDR2 YENEEA. The V and J ends lost 6 bases and 7 bases, in that order; junction bases with no gene match: 6. This CDR3 has 15 residues. The CDR3 protein is CASRDPSGRDGELFF. The CDR3 DNA reads TGTGCCAGCAGAGACCCTAGCGGGAGGGACGGGGAGCTGTTTTTT.

The chain couples TRBV10-3 to TRBJ2-1; 7 positions match TRBD2. CDR3 length: 12 residues. The V and J ends lost 11 bases and 6 bases, in that order; junction bases with no gene match: 7. Germline V gives CDR1 ENHRY, CDR2 SYGVKD. The CDR3 region is CASAGTGNEQFF. The CDR3 DNA is TGTGCCTCAGCGGGAACGGGCAATGAGCAGTTCTTC.

The V and J genes are TRBV11-2 and TRBJ2-4; 10 bases agree with TRBD2. This CDR3 region has 19 residues. Germline CDR1 and CDR2: SGHAT and FQNNGV. Germline trimming cut 2 bases from V and 1 base from J; bases unmatched to any gene: 11. CDR3 amino acids: CASSLSLGLASRAKNIQYF. As DNA, the CDR3 is TGTGCCAGCAGCTTAAGCCTGGGACTAGCGAGTCGGGCCAAAAACATTCAGTACTTC.

The V gene is TRBV28, the J gene TRBJ1-3; no definite D call. Germline V lookup: CDR1 MDHEN, CDR2 SYDVKM. With 7 bases removed from V and 1 base from J, the gap between germline ends came to 14 bases. The CDR3 spans 15 residues. In nucleotides, the CDR3 is TGTGCCAGCACCGCAAGGTGGGGTTCTGGAAACACCATATATTTT. Translation gives CASTARWGSGNTIYF.

The chain is built from TRBV7-9 and TRBJ1-4; unclear D gene. The CDR3 length is 14 residues. Trimming removed 5 bases from V and 1 base from J, with 8 bases in between. Looked up from germline, CDR1 is SEHNR and CDR2 is FQNEAQ (reference sequence). CDR3 in amino acids: CASSLFGTNEKLFF. The CDR3 region has the DNA TGTGCCAGCAGCCTATTTGGAACTAATGAAAAACTGTTTTTT. The full variable domain, rest sourced from reference TRBV7-9 and TRBJ1-4, is DTGVSQNPRHKITKRGQNVTFRCDPISEHNRLYWYRQTLGQGPEFLTYFQNEAQLEKSRLLSDRFSAERPKGSFSTLEIQRTEQGDSAMYLCASSLFGTNEKLFFGSGTQLSVL.

The rearrangement uses TRBV7-3 and TRBJ2-1; D ambiguous. The CDR3 consists of 15 residues. The germline CDR1 and CDR2 sequences are SGHTA and FQGTGA. The V and J ends lost 5 bases and 5 bases respectively, with 16 bases between them. The CDR3 coding sequence is TGTGCCAGCAGCCTCAACTCTCTAAGGGACAATGAGCAGTTCTTC. Encoded protein: CASSLNSLRDNEQFF.

The V and J genes are TRBV13 and TRBJ2-2; TRBD2 agrees at 14 bases. CDR3 size: 18 residues. CDR1 is PRHDT and CDR2 is FYEKMQ in the germline V gene (reference sequence). With V trimmed by 5 bases and J by 5 bases, 10 bases remained unmatched. The CDR3 nucleotides are TGTGCCAGCAGCCTTCGGACTAGCGGGAGGATCATAACCGGGGAGCTGTTTTTT. This encodes CASSLRTSGRIITGELFF.

This clone was observed once. CDR3 region: CASNPSTAGKLFF. The CDR3 DNA follows: TGTGCCAGCAACCCTTCGACAGCCGGGAAACTGTTTTTT. V is TRBV5-6 and J is TRBJ1-4, with D tentatively TRBD1 (5 bases). The CDR3 has 13 amino acids. Trimming removed 6 bases from V and 11 bases from J, with 17 bases in between. CDR1 and CDR2 from the germline V gene are SGHDT and YYEEEE.

The V call is TRBV18, the J call TRBJ2-1, with TRBD1 matching over 7 bases. CDR1 and CDR2 from the germline V gene are KGHSH and LQKENI. J lost 6 bases, V lost 3 bases, and 5 bases had no gene match. This CDR3 spans 14 amino acids. CDR3 nucleotides: TGTGCCAGCTCACCCGACAGGGTCCCCAATGAGCAGTTCTTC. Protein: CASSPDRVPNEQFF.

Concerning this clone itself: This CDR3 fails to terminate in the conserved phenylalanine or tryptophan, so it likely reflects a read error. This chain connects TRBV6-1 to TRBJ2-7; D gene unclear. The CDR3 covers 15 residues. V gave up 2 bases and J gave up 6 bases, with 17 bases separating them. Per germline, CDR1 MNHNS and CDR2 SASEGT. The CDR3 nucleotides read TGTGCCAGCAGTGAAATCCCAGACGTTGGCGGCGAGCAGTACCTC. Protein: CASSEIPDVGGEQYL.

The chain recombines TRBV14 with TRBJ2-5; 11 nucleotides agree with TRBD2. The J segment lost 5 bases and the V segment lost 1 base, leaving 3 bases of the junction unmatched. The V gene's germline CDR1 is SGHDN and CDR2 FVKESK. The CDR3 runs to 15 residues. The CDR3: CASSQVLAGVETQYF. CDR3 coding DNA: TGTGCCAGCAGCCAAGTACTAGCGGGAGTTGAGACCCAGTACTTC.

The rearrangement links TRBV6-5 to TRBJ2-2; D could derive from TRBD1 or TRBD2 (5 bases each). Germline V CDR1 and CDR2: MNHEY, SVGAGI. The length of the CDR3 is 13 residues. Between the trimmed V and J ends, which lost 8 bases and 6 bases, there was a span of 13 bases. The chain's CDR3 is CASGGFQAGELFF. The CDR3 region has the DNA TGTGCCAGCGGGGGTTTCCAGGCCGGGGAGCTGTTTTTT.

The table lists this clone with a count of one. Other DNA sequences within the sample encode an identical CDR3. V gene TRBV5-6 combines with J gene TRBJ2-6, with D unresolved. The CDR3 covers 15 residues. Germline CDR1 is SGHDT and CDR2 is YYEEEE. V was pared by 0 bases and J by 3 bases, with 7 bases between. The CDR3 nucleotides are TGTGCCAGCAGCTTGGGTATCAGTGGGGCCAACGTCCTGACTTTC. Its protein is CASSLGISGANVLTF.

V gene TRBV6-5 combines with J gene TRBJ1-5; TRBD1 might be the D (6 bases). The V gene's germline CDR1 is MNHEY and CDR2 SVGAGI. The CDR3 has 12 residues. Between the trimmed V and J ends, which lost 6 bases and 10 bases, there was a span of 13 bases. The CDR3 loop is CASSSGGGPQHF. CDR3 nucleotides: TGTGCCAGCAGCTCCGGGGGCGGCCCCCAGCATTTT.

As DNA, the CDR3 is TGTGCCAGCAGTATCCCGACAAATCCCGAGCAGTACTTC. Amino acid sequence: CASSIPTNPEQYF. This chain connects TRBV28 to TRBJ2-7; no clear D. This CDR3 has 13 residues. CDR1 and CDR2 from the germline V gene are MDHEN and SYDVKM. V was cut by 5 bases and J by 6 bases, with 14 bases left in between.

This clone was recorded a few times. The chain couples TRBV28 to TRBJ2-7; no clear D. Germline values: CDR1 MDHEN, CDR2 SYDVKM. The CDR3 runs 11 residues. The V end lost 7 bases, the J end lost 0 bases, and 4 bases lay between the germline ends. The CDR3 loop is CASTSSYEQYF. The CDR3 DNA reads TGTGCCAGCACAAGCTCCTACGAGCAGTACTTC.